This T cell receptor beta chain comes out of a study of T-cell reconstitution after alpha-beta-depleted transplantation in children. TCRbeta library construction was performed incorporating unique molecular identifiers. TCRdb analysed the PCR reads with MiXCR anew, one entry per CDR3 protein. Among 230,000 or so distinct CDR3 sequences, 9.7% were seen once, and the ten largest hold less than 6%. V lost 4 bases, J lost 6 bases, and 9 bases stayed unmatched. CDR1 and CDR2 from the germline V gene are SGHRS and YFSETQ. The CDR3 is 16 residues long. This clonotype was seen at least ten times. The TCR was taken from a human donor who donated a stem cell graft to a child with SCID. This chain connects TRBV5-1 to TRBJ2-3; 12 positions agree with TRBD2. The material sequenced was PBMCs from the stem cell graft donor, taken from the stem cell graft. The CDR3 loop reads CASSAGLAGFSDTQYF. In DNA form, the CDR3 reads TGCGCCAGCAGCGCGGGACTAGCGGGTTTCAGCGATACGCAGTATTTT.